The source of this T cell receptor beta chain is a study of patients and donors after allogeneic stem cell transplantation. CDR1 and CDR2 from the germline V gene are MNHEY and SVGEGT. The CDR3 consists of 14 residues. V shed 7 bases and J shed 1 base, with 12 bases lying between them. TCRdb independently ran MiXCR on the RT-PCR reads; one entry per CDR3 protein. Counted here are about 230,000 distinct CDR3 sequences, 13% to 15% occurring once; the ten biggest clones make up about 9.9%. This clonotype was sampled from a human donor who was either an allogeneic HSCT recipient or a stem cell or donor lymphocyte infusion donor (not recorded which). It is not recorded whose cells these are; they may come from a transplant donor. This sequence joins TRBV6-2 or TRBV6-3 and TRBJ2-3; D possibly corresponds to TRBD2 (6 bases). Sample: blood, either unsorted or a sorted T cell fraction (not recorded which). This chain's CDR3 is CASTPGEGTDTQYF. CDR3 coding DNA: TGTGCCAGCACTCCCGGGGAGGGCACAGATACGCAGTATTTT.